This T cell receptor (beta chain) was retrieved from a study of T cells in Graves' hyperthyroidism and ophthalmopathy (dated by TCRdb to about 2019). General notes on the study: Peripheral blood samples were taken at the time of initial diagnosis, prior to any treatment. Once sampling was done, hyperthyroidism patients were given methimazole at a starting dose of 30 mg daily, whereas ophthalmopathy patients were given high-dose intravenous methylprednisolone. The paper reports TCR Vbeta CDR3 sequencing of some 140 peripheral blood samples: some 41 ophthalmopathy, under 80 hyperthyroidism and 17 progressor patients. The 90 to 100 discovery patients were randomly divided into training and test sets at a 7:3 ratio. Whether ophthalmopathy could be predicted prospectively was tested in an independent validation cohort made up of approximately 19 hyperthyroidism patients plus 17 patients who later progressed to ophthalmopathy. Thyroid tissue and blood T-cell repertoires from six Graves' hyperthyroidism patients were also compared in the study. To identify distinguishing TCR V-J signatures, a discovery cohort of 100 or so patients was used, comprising 43 with Graves' ophthalmopathy and 57 with stable Graves' hyperthyroidism.

From a lookup of the germline V gene, CDR1 and CDR2 are ENHRY and SYGVKD. The V end gives up 5 bases and the J end 2 bases, leaving 11 bases in the junction not matched to a gene. Including the terminal cysteine and phenylalanine, the CDR3 comprises 16 residues. Of the read, only the CDR3 DNA is kept; its 48 bases are in frame from base 1. The paper's findings and limits, for the study overall: In validation, the model predicted progression to ophthalmopathy a median of 6.5 months before onset, with roughly 68% sensitivity and 72.22% specificity. Sample size was not statistically predetermined, and blinding of investigators to group allocation was not performed. Most expanded thyroid clonotypes (frequency above 0.001) were also detected in blood, a finding suggesting that blood repertoires may reflect thyroid immune responses. In cross-validation, a model built on a 13 V-J signature told ophthalmopathy apart from stable hyperthyroidism with under 90% sensitivity and roughly 83% specificity, and in testing the same model reached 80%/75%.

Amplification of TCR beta CDR3 regions was carried out from RNA transcripts. A first-round RT-PCR of the TCR CDR3 used the HTBI primer set with the Qiagen OneStep RT-PCR kit. The libraries were constructed in a second round of multiplex PCR and then size-selected and purified. Paired-end sequencing of the libraries was performed with 100 bp reads on an Illumina HiSeq2000. From the authors' description of their analysis: SOAPnuke was used to process the raw data, removing reads that contained adapters or uncalled bases, had a mean Phred below 15, or lacked an exact match to the constant primer or identifier. High-quality paired reads were merged using COPE v1.2.5, and each unique nucleotide sequence was defined as a clonotype. MiTCR v1.1 was used to align clonotypes to the IMGT TRBV, TRBD and TRBJ reference segments. The analysis was restricted to V-J combinations with a frequency above 0.0001, which together covered just over 99% of the repertoires. A TCS score was defined as the ratio of F50 (clonal expansion) to E x V (chaos), with BLOSUM62-based TCRdist applied between CDR3 peptides within each V-J. Welch's t-statistics and random forest reduced around 510 V-J features to roughly 13, which were used in a naive Bayes classifier (R e1071). The Morisita-Horn index was used to measure how similar the thyroid and blood repertoires were. Using fastp at Q25 and MiXCR, TCRdb reprocessed the public reads and kept productive beta chains. Rows with one shared CDR3 protein collapse into an entry with the most common genes and DNA. The V and J calls come from TCRdb's annotation, not from the publication. The sample profile shows hundreds of thousands of distinct CDR3 sequences; 38% of them were found once. The ten largest clones capture roughly 8.3% of the sample.

A patient counted as having stable Graves' hyperthyroidism if no progression to ophthalmopathy occurred over 18 months of follow-up. Hyperthyroidism patients were newly diagnosed, with disease duration under 2 months, and aged 18 to 65 years. Any patient with an uncontrolled infection, another autoimmune disease, pregnancy or lactation was excluded. Diagnoses were established on the basis of clinical symptoms, serum thyroxine and TRAb, thyroid ultrasound, and orbital computed tomography. Ficoll-Paque density gradient centrifugation was used to isolate PBMCs from around 9.1 ml of fresh peripheral blood. Total RNA was extracted with Trizol reagent, and quality was checked on an Agilent 2100 Bioanalyzer. Comment on this clonotype: Its antigen is not yet known. No base qualities exist here, and no much larger clone lies one base off it.

The TCR comes from a man aged 18 to 35 with Graves' hyperthyroidism. The chain links TRBV10-3 with TRBJ2-5, with 7 bases matching TRBD1. Specimen: blood. The CDR3 region reads CAISSTGWDPQETQYF. The nucleotide sequence is given as TGTGCCATCAGTTCGACAGGGTGGGACCCTCAAGAGACCCAGTACTTC.